This passage covers 21 T cell receptor beta chains from one sample sequenced in a study of control samples from healthy donors and cancer patients. Profiling relied on immunoSEQ multiplex PCR, and the TCRdb table lists in-frame clones only, not all of them. The sample includes over 100,000 clones, 90% of them seen just once. The sequenced material came from blood. The receptor set was obtained from a human donor in good health. The donor label of this sample is uncertain.

This rearrangement joins TRBV9 to TRBJ2-1; 10 nucleotides agree with TRBD2. Per the germline V gene, CDR1 is SGDLS and CDR2 is YYNGEE. The CDR3 sequence is 17 residues long. V lost 1 base to trimming and J lost 4 bases; unmatched junction nucleotides: 8. The CDR3 protein is CASSVLRSAGGYNEQFF. The CDR3 coding sequence is TGTGCCAGCAGCGTACTCCGGTCAGCGGGGGGGTACAATGAGCAGTTCTTC.

This clone was seen only once. The chain has TRBV10-3 and TRBJ1-1; no clear D gene. Germline-derived CDR1 and CDR2 are ENHRY and SYGVKD. The V and J ends lost 0 bases and 8 bases respectively, with 7 bases between them. CDR3 length: 12 amino acids. DNA of the CDR3: TGTGCCATCAGTGAGTCGTCACTCGAAGCTTTCTTT. The encoded protein is CAISESSLEAFF.

The V gene is TRBV5-4, the J gene TRBJ1-2; perhaps TRBD1 as D (5 bases). There are 12 residues in the CDR3. Germline V gene data show CDR1 as SGHNT and CDR2 as YYREEE (reference sequence). The ends were cut back, 2 bases at V and 4 bases at J, with 6 bases in the middle. In DNA, the CDR3 is TGTGCCAGCAGCTTAGGGACCTATGGCTACACCTTC. It yields the protein CASSLGTYGYTF. Complete variable domain (other parts from reference TRBV5-4 and TRBJ1-2): ETGVTQSPTHLIKTRGQQVTLRCSSQSGHNTVSWYQQALGQGPQFIFQYYREEENGRGNFPPRFSGLQFPNYSSELNVNALELDDSALYLCASSLGTYGYTFGSGTRLTVV.

The chain has TRBV5-1 and TRBJ2-2; D possibly corresponds to TRBD1 (5 bases). The V gene's germline CDR1 is SGHRS and CDR2 YFSETQ. The CDR3 loop spans 16 amino acids. Trimming shortened V by 4 bases and J by 6 bases, and 19 bases separated the two germline ends. The CDR3: CASSQGGSTSAGELFF. CDR3 in DNA: TGCGCCAGCAGCCAGGGTGGGTCGACTTCAGCCGGGGAGCTGTTTTTT.

This sequence joins TRBV11-3 and TRBJ2-7, with 7 bases lining up with TRBD1. Germline CDR1 and CDR2: SGHNT and YENEEA. The CDR3 has 16 amino acids. V gave up 5 bases and J gave up 3 bases; unmatched junction bases: 13. Here the CDR3 reads CASSRPSYDRDYEQYF. For the CDR3, the DNA is TGTGCCAGCAGCCGACCTTCCTACGACAGGGACTACGAGCAGTACTTC.

This chain connects TRBV20-1 to TRBJ1-2; D ambiguous. Germline V CDR1 and CDR2: DFQATT, SNEGSKA (reference sequence). Trimming pared 5 bases from V and 8 bases from J, leaving 12 bases between. The CDR3 length is 11 residues. The DNA of the CDR3 is TGCAGTGCTCTCCTCAGTAACGGCTACACCTTC. Translation: CSALLSNGYTF.

The chain links TRBV5-4 to TRBJ2-7; D not certain. The CDR3 consists of 14 residues. V was cut by 3 bases and J by 6 bases, with 16 bases left in between. Germline V gives CDR1 SGHNT, CDR2 YYREEE (reference sequence). The CDR3 region is CASSSGDNRIEQYF. The CDR3 DNA is TGTGCCAGCAGCTCGGGTGACAATAGGATCGAGCAGTACTTC.

This chain connects TRBV6-5 to TRBJ1-5, with D tentatively TRBD1 (5 bases). Germline assignment: CDR1 MNHEY and CDR2 SVGAGI. The CDR3 covers 15 residues. The V end lost 5 bases, the J end lost 2 bases, and 13 bases lay between the germline ends. The CDR3 bases are TGTGCCAGCAGTCGAGACAGTATGCGCAATCAGCCCCAGCATTTT. Translated, it gives CASSRDSMRNQPQHF.

V and J are TRBV2 and TRBJ2-3; the D is unclear. The V gene lost 2 bases and the J gene lost 0 bases, with 6 bases spanning the gap. Germline CDR1 and CDR2: SNHLY and FYNNEI. The CDR3 extends over 14 amino acids. The CDR3 reads CASSERESTDTQYF. The CDR3 DNA follows: TGTGCCAGCAGTGAAAGGGAAAGCACAGATACGCAGTATTTT. The whole variable domain, remainder taken from reference TRBV2 and TRBJ2-3, is EPEVTQTPSHQVTQMGQEVILRCVPISNHLYFYWYRQILGQKVEFLVSFYNNEISEKSEIFDDQFSVERPDGSNFTLKIRSTKLEDSAMYFCASSERESTDTQYFGPGTRLTVL.

The chain joins TRBV9 to TRBJ2-1, with D possibly being TRBD2 (6 bases). Trimming stripped 2 bases from V and 2 bases from J, with 17 bases between. The CDR3 covers 17 residues. The germline CDR1 and CDR2 sequences are SGDLS and YYNGEE. CDR3: CASSVSGGTVTYNEQFF. As DNA, the CDR3 is TGTGCCAGCAGCGTGTCAGGCGGGACGGTAACCTACAATGAGCAGTTCTTC.

The rearrangement uses TRBV3-1 (or the pseudogene TRBV3-2) and TRBJ2-7; possible D gene TRBD1, 6 bases. The CDR3 is 15 amino acids. Germline V gene sequence: CDR1 LGHDT, CDR2 YNNKEL (reference sequence). The germline V and J ends were trimmed by 8 bases and 6 bases, with 23 bases remaining between them. The CDR3 nucleotides read TGTGCCAGCTCACGGACAGCAGGGGCTCGAGTCGAGCAGTACTTC. Translating gives CASSRTAGARVEQYF.

The chain uses TRBV19 and TRBJ2-3, with 11 positions matching TRBD1. The junction had 15 bases not matched to a gene; V was cut back by 5 bases and J by 2 bases. This CDR3 has 19 residues. Germline V gene data show CDR1 as LNHDA and CDR2 as SQIVND (reference sequence). The CDR3, as DNA: TGTGCCAGTAGTTTGACCGGGACAGGGGGGGTAATATCCACAGATACGCAGTATTTT. Its translation is CASSLTGTGGVISTDTQYF.

This sequence joins TRBV24-1 and TRBJ2-5; D possibly matches TRBD1 or TRBD2 (5 bases each). The CDR3 runs to 16 residues. With 9 bases removed from V and 1 base from J, the gap between germline ends came to 20 bases. CDR1 is KGHDR, CDR2 SFDVKD, per germline. CDR3 residues: CATSRSGDSPQETQYF. In DNA form, the CDR3 reads TGTGCCACCTCACGGAGCGGAGACAGTCCCCAAGAGACCCAGTACTTC.

This chain connects TRBV28 to TRBJ1-5; 7 bases fit TRBD1. The CDR3 is 17 residues long. J was trimmed by 2 bases and V by 3 bases; bases with no gene match: 10. CDR1 and CDR2 from the germline V gene are MDHEN and SYDVKM. This chain's CDR3 is CASSFFQQGIRNQPQHF. CDR3 DNA sequence: TGTGCCAGCAGTTTTTTTCAACAGGGGATCCGCAATCAGCCCCAGCATTTT. Combining the CDR3 with reference TRBV28 and TRBJ1-5 gives the whole variable domain DVKVTQSSRYLVKRTGEKVFLECVQDMDHENMFWYRQDPGLGLRLIYFSYDVKMKEKGDIPEGYSVSREKKERFSLILESASTNQTSMYLCASSFFQQGIRNQPQHFGDGTRLSIL.

The chain joins TRBV27 to TRBJ1-5, with 8 nucleotides matching TRBD1. The germline V gene has CDR1 MNHEY and CDR2 SMNVEV (reference sequence). V shed 5 bases and J 11 bases; nucleotides not matched to a gene: 17. The CDR3 runs 16 residues. The CDR3 reads CASSPTRTVKQGAQHF. The CDR3 DNA is TGTGCCAGCAGTCCTACGCGGACGGTCAAACAGGGGGCCCAGCATTTT.

This sequence joins TRBV14 and TRBJ1-6; possibly TRBD1 for D (6 bases). Germline values: CDR1 SGHDN, CDR2 FVKESK. Deletions cut 0 bases from V and 10 bases from J, with 10 bases between. CDR3 size: 14 residues. The CDR3 DNA sequence: TGTGCCAGCAGCCAAGAACTGGGGGCGTCACCCCTCCACTTT. Protein product: CASSQELGASPLHF.

The V gene is TRBV19, the J gene TRBJ1-1, with D possibly being TRBD1 (5 bases). This CDR3 has 14 residues. With 2 bases removed from V and 6 bases from J, the gap between germline ends came to 13 bases. CDR1 LNHDA and CDR2 SQIVND come from the germline V gene (reference sequence). In DNA form, the CDR3 reads TGTGCCAGTAGTATATCTGGGGGGTTCGCTGAAGCTTTCTTT. Protein product: CASSISGGFAEAFF.

The CDR3 is CASSLGLLQTSGTETGELFF. Here the CDR3 DNA reads TGTGCCAGCAGCTTAGGACTCTTACAGACTAGCGGGACGGAAACCGGGGAGCTGTTTTTT. The V call is TRBV7-8, the J call TRBJ2-2; 11 nucleotides agree with TRBD2. The CDR3 contains 20 residues. Trimming cost V 1 base and J 5 bases; bases outside gene matches: 15. CDR1 is SGHVS, CDR2 FQNEAQ, per germline.

The chain employs TRBV4-2 and TRBJ2-7, with D possibly TRBD2 on 6 matching bases. Germline CDR1 is LGHNA and CDR2 is YNFKEQ. This CDR3 contains 13 residues. The ends were cut back, 4 bases at V and 6 bases at J, with 13 bases in the middle. CDR3 in amino acids: CASSRALGSEQYF. For the CDR3, the DNA is TGTGCCAGCAGCCGCGCACTCGGGAGCGAGCAGTACTTC.

This rearrangement joins TRBV12-3 or TRBV12-4 to TRBJ2-1; unclear D gene. The CDR3 totals 12 residues. The germline V and J ends were trimmed by 6 bases and 7 bases, with 10 bases remaining between them. The CDR3 loop is CASSDLLNEQFF. CDR3 nucleotides: TGTGCCAGCAGCGACCTATTGAATGAGCAGTTCTTC.

The chain couples TRBV6-5 to TRBJ1-2; tentative D call: TRBD1 (6 bases). The CDR3 is 15 residues long. Per germline, CDR1 MNHEY and CDR2 SVGAGI. V was cut by 5 bases and J by 2 bases, with 15 bases left in between. The chain's CDR3 is CASSTPRQGNYGYTF. CDR3 coding DNA: TGTGCCAGCAGTACCCCCCGGCAGGGGAACTATGGCTACACCTTC.